These 14 T cell receptor beta chains came from one sample sequenced in a study of cytomegalovirus exposure and HLA in healthy donors. The primer mix had 60 Vbeta and 13 Jbeta primers. Clones were sequenced by immunoSEQ multiplex PCR, and TCRdb holds only the in-frame ones, with some missing. Found here are around 140,000 clones, around 75% of them singletons; the top ten hold approximately 3.2%. The source material was PBMCs. The receptor source for this set is a man between 40 and 49 years old in good health and CMV-seronegative.

The sample holds a few counts of this clone. Here the CDR3 reads CASSPGDRGYVNTEAFF. CDR3 nucleotide sequence: TGCGCCAGCAGCCCGGGGGACAGGGGGTACGTGAACACTGAAGCTTTCTTT. The chain carries TRBV5-1 and TRBJ1-1; TRBD1 aligns across 11 bases. Germline lookup yields CDR1 SGHRS and CDR2 YFSETQ. J gave up 0 bases and V 4 bases, and 8 bases lay outside the gene matches. The CDR3 runs to 17 residues.

The rearrangement links TRBV5-6 to TRBJ2-3; 10 positions match TRBD1. The ends lost 4 bases at V and 4 bases at J; junction bases unmatched: 3. CDR3 length equals 14 residues. Germline V lookup: CDR1 SGHDT, CDR2 YYEEEE. The CDR3 DNA follows: TGTGCCAGCAGCACAGGACAGGGGGCAGATACGCAGTATTTT. This encodes CASSTGQGADTQYF. The whole variable domain, filled in from reference TRBV5-6 and TRBJ2-3, reads DAGVTQSPTHLIKTRGQQVTLRCSPKSGHDTVSWYQQALGQGPQFIFQYYEEEERQRGNFPDRFSGHQFPNYSSELNVNALLLGDSALYLCASSTGQGADTQYFGPGTRLTVL.

The chain combines TRBV5-8 with TRBJ1-2, with unresolved D. The CDR3 sequence is 18 residues long. Per germline, CDR1 SGHTS and CDR2 YDEGEE. Between the trimmed V and J ends, which lost 2 bases and 7 bases, there was a span of 27 bases. The CDR3 loop reads CASSFVWSPKKREGGYTF. CDR3 in DNA: TGTGCCAGCAGCTTTGTTTGGAGCCCAAAAAAGAGAGAGGGTGGCTACACCTTC.

The chain uses TRBV19 and TRBJ1-2; TRBD1 might be the D (5 bases). Trimming shortened V by 6 bases and J by 0 bases, and 14 bases separated the two germline ends. This CDR3 region has 15 residues. CDR1 LNHDA and CDR2 SQIVND come from the germline V gene (reference sequence). The CDR3 loop is CASSPGHRANYGYTF. In nucleotides, the CDR3 is TGTGCCAGTAGCCCAGGACACCGCGCTAACTATGGCTACACCTTC.

The chain is built from TRBV4-2 and TRBJ2-7; 9 nucleotides align to TRBD1. Germline V gives CDR1 LGHNA, CDR2 YNFKEQ. After removal of 4 bases from V and 2 bases from J, the junction contained 6 bases not matched to a gene. CDR3 size: 15 residues. In DNA form, the CDR3 reads TGTGCCAGCAGCCCCGGACAGGGGAGCACCTACGAGCAGTACTTC. Translated, it gives CASSPGQGSTYEQYF.

The chain uses TRBV15 and TRBJ1-2; 7 nucleotides match TRBD1. The CDR3 has 13 residues. V was clipped by 5 bases and J by 5 bases; unmatched bases: 5. Germline V gene sequence: CDR1 LNHNV, CDR2 YYDKDF (reference sequence). CDR3 DNA sequence: TGTGCCACCAGCGGGGGACAGCGATATGGCTACACCTTC. Translated, it gives CATSGGQRYGYTF. The whole variable domain, filled in from reference TRBV15 and TRBJ1-2, reads DAMVIQNPRYQVTQFGKPVTLSCSQTLNHNVMYWYQQKSSQAPKLLFHYYDKDFNNEADTPDNFQSRRPNTSFCFLDIRSPGLGDTAMYLCATSGGQRYGYTFGSGTRLTVV.

This clone is classed as medium-sized. The sample holds other DNA sequences that translate to the same CDR3. V usage is TRBV19 and J usage is TRBJ2-1, with D maybe TRBD1 (8 bases). The length of the CDR3 is 13 residues. Germline CDR1 LNHDA, CDR2 SQIVND (reference sequence). The V end lost 8 bases, the J end lost 4 bases, and 12 bases lay between the germline ends. CDR3 amino acids: CASGQGLYNEQFF. CDR3 sequence (DNA): TGTGCCAGTGGACAGGGACTATACAATGAGCAGTTCTTC.

This rearrangement joins TRBV27 to TRBJ2-3, with D possibly TRBD1 on 6 matching bases. The germline CDR1 and CDR2 sequences are MNHEY and SMNVEV (reference sequence). This CDR3 comprises 15 residues. Trimming removed 5 bases from V and 2 bases from J, with 14 bases in between. The CDR3 loop reads CASSPWDKYTDTQYF. The DNA for the CDR3 is TGTGCCAGCAGTCCATGGGACAAATACACAGATACGCAGTATTTT.

V usage is TRBV19 and J usage is TRBJ1-2; D not resolved. The CDR3 spans 14 residues. CDR1 and CDR2 from the germline V gene are LNHDA and SQIVND (reference sequence). Deletions cut 0 bases from V and 4 bases from J, with 9 bases between. CDR3 DNA: TGTGCCAGTAGTATAGATATCCGTCCCTATGGCTACACCTTC. Its protein product is CASSIDIRPYGYTF.

Details on this clone: Because the CDR3 is missing its conserved closing phenylalanine or tryptophan, this is likely a read error. CDR3 DNA sequence: TGTGCCAGCAGCTTGAAGGGGGAGTGGGCGAACACTGAAGCTTTCCTT. Translation gives CASSLKGEWANTEAFL. The chain links TRBV13 to TRBJ1-1; maybe TRBD1 (6 bases). This CDR3 has 16 residues. Germline loops: CDR1 PRHDT, CDR2 FYEKMQ (reference sequence). V gave up 3 bases and J gave up 1 base, with 15 bases separating them.

This clone showed up just once. The CDR3: CASSSRLAGHNEQFF. The CDR3 DNA is TGCGCCAGCAGCTCCAGGCTAGCGGGGCACAATGAGCAGTTCTTC. V and J are TRBV5-1 and TRBJ2-1; the match to TRBD2 covers 9 bases. The V and J ends lost 3 bases and 5 bases, in that order; junction bases with no gene match: 6. CDR1 SGHRS and CDR2 YFSETQ come from the germline V gene. This CDR3 is 15 amino acids long.

The chain uses TRBV4-1 and TRBJ2-1, with D maybe TRBD2 (7 bases). With 3 bases removed from V and 1 base from J, the gap between germline ends came to 10 bases. There are 15 residues in the CDR3. CDR1 MGHRA and CDR2 YSYEKL come from the germline V gene. The CDR3 loop reads CASSQGGLSYNEQFF. Here the CDR3 DNA reads TGCGCCAGCAGCCAGGGGGGGCTTTCCTACAATGAGCAGTTCTTC.

This chain uses TRBV18 with TRBJ2-2; D might be TRBD2 (7 bases). The CDR3 consists of 17 residues. Trimming cost V 4 bases and J 5 bases, with 20 bases left between them. The germline V gene has CDR1 KGHSH and CDR2 LQKENI. The CDR3 nucleotides are TGTGCCAGCTCACTCCTCCGGGGGGCGCCTGGGACCGGGGAGCTGTTTTTT. Encoded protein: CASSLLRGAPGTGELFF.

This clone was seen a single time. The chain employs TRBV9 and TRBJ2-2; tentatively, D is TRBD2 (6 bases). The CDR3 totals 17 residues. V was shortened by 0 bases and J by 1 base, with 13 bases between the two germline ends. Germline-derived CDR1 and CDR2 are SGDLS and YYNGEE. In nucleotides, the CDR3 is TGTGCCAGCAGCGTAGCTCGGGAGAGGGTGAACACCGGGGAGCTGTTTTTT. Protein product: CASSVARERVNTGELFF.